Below, 16 T cell receptor beta chains from the same sample are listed, as sequenced in a study of beta chain features in type 1 diabetes. The whole isolated RNA underwent reverse transcription, so sequencing captured expressed TCRB transcripts. Profiled with immunoSEQ multiplex PCR; TCRdb holds only in-frame clones, not every one. There are around 250,000 clones in the sample; under 70% occur only once, and approximately 0.053% lies in the top ten. The specimen sequenced was naive CD4+ T cells from blood. The receptors come from a man aged 25-40 years in good health.

This sequence joins TRBV4-1 and TRBJ2-6; 10 bases agree with TRBD1. Germline V CDR1 and CDR2: MGHRA, YSYEKL. V lost 4 bases and J lost 1; bases outside the gene matches: 10. The CDR3 loop spans 19 amino acids. The CDR3, as DNA: TGCGCCAGCAGCCCTTCACCGGGACAGGGGCCTTCTGGGGCCAACGTCCTGACTTTC. Amino acid sequence: CASSPSPGQGPSGANVLTF.

The chain carries TRBV13 and TRBJ2-3; D gene unclear. The V end was cut by 5 bases, the J end by 4 bases, with 10 bases between. The CDR3 loop spans 13 amino acids. The germline V gene encodes CDR1 PRHDT and CDR2 FYEKMQ (reference sequence). The CDR3 region has the DNA TGTGCCAGCAGCCCCCGGTTAGCAGATACGCAGTATTTT. Encoded protein: CASSPRLADTQYF.

The chain combines TRBV6-5 with TRBJ2-4, with TRBD2 as a possible D gene (5 bases). The germline V gene has CDR1 MNHEY and CDR2 SVGAGI. CDR3 length: 14 amino acids. With 5 bases removed from V and 9 bases from J, the gap between germline ends came to 17 bases. CDR3: CASSQPGFEGIQYF. CDR3 nucleotide sequence: TGTGCCAGCAGTCAACCAGGATTTGAGGGCATTCAGTACTTC.

This clone was observed a few times. The chain uses TRBV29-1 and TRBJ1-6, with D perhaps matching TRBD1 (5 bases). The V end lost 6 bases, the J end lost 7 bases, and 16 bases lay between the germline ends. The length of the CDR3 is 14 residues. Looked up from germline, CDR1 is SQVTM and CDR2 is ANQGSEA. The DNA of the CDR3 is TGCAGCGTGACCGTAGGGACGGCCAATTCACCCCTCCACTTT. This codes for CSVTVGTANSPLHF.

The V and J genes are TRBV18 and TRBJ2-1; 11 bases match TRBD2. V was clipped by 5 bases and J by 4 bases; unmatched bases: 10. The CDR3 length is 17 residues. CDR1 KGHSH and CDR2 LQKENI come from the germline V gene. CDR3 loop: CASSATLAGGEYNEQFF. The CDR3 coding sequence is TGTGCCAGCTCAGCCACCCTAGCGGGGGGCGAGTACAATGAGCAGTTCTTC.

This chain joins TRBV29-1 and TRBJ2-3; no reliable D call. The CDR3 loop spans 14 amino acids. The V end lost 6 bases, the J end lost 1 base, and 14 bases lay between the germline ends. The V gene's germline CDR1 is SQVTM and CDR2 ANQGSEA. CDR3 sequence reads: CSVAPAPGTDTQYF. CDR3 DNA: TGCAGCGTCGCGCCCGCGCCAGGCACAGATACGCAGTATTTT.

Worth noting for this clone: Other DNA sequences within the sample encode an identical CDR3. The chain couples TRBV29-1 to TRBJ2-5; D possibly corresponds to TRBD2 (6 bases). This CDR3 spans 12 amino acids. V dropped 7 bases and J dropped 2 bases, with 11 bases sitting between them. Germline assignment: CDR1 SQVTM and CDR2 ANQGSEA. CDR3 amino acids: CSAISGQETQYF. DNA of the CDR3: TGCAGCGCCATTAGCGGACAAGAGACCCAGTACTTC.

CDR3 sequence: CASSSMGGTSEFF. CDR3 DNA sequence: TGTGCCAGCAGCTCCATGGGCGGGACTAGTGAGTTCTTC. The V and J genes are TRBV7-9 and TRBJ2-1, with 8 bases that match TRBD2. CDR3 length: 13 residues. The germline CDR1 and CDR2 sequences are SEHNR and FQNEAQ (reference sequence). The ends lost 4 bases at V and 14 bases at J; junction bases unmatched: 10.

The chain uses TRBV7-2 and TRBJ2-7; a possible D gene is TRBD1 (5 bases). Germline CDR1 reads SGHTA; CDR2 reads FQGNSA. V was clipped by 2 bases and J by 2 bases, with 13 bases between them. This CDR3 is 15 amino acids long. The CDR3 is CASSLTGVSAYEQYF. DNA of the CDR3: TGTGCCAGCAGCTTAACAGGCGTCTCTGCCTACGAGCAGTACTTC.

The rearrangement uses TRBV4-1 and TRBJ2-1, with D perhaps TRBD1 (5 bases). Germline V lookup: CDR1 MGHRA, CDR2 YSYEKL. Between the trimmed V and J ends, which lost 0 bases and 1 base, there was a span of 7 bases. This CDR3 has 15 amino acids. CDR3 protein: CASSQEGASYNEQFF. Here the CDR3 DNA reads TGCGCCAGCAGCCAAGAAGGGGCGTCCTACAATGAGCAGTTCTTC.

CDR3 in amino acids: CASSSDRANTEAFF. The CDR3 DNA is TGTGCCAGCAGCTCGGACAGGGCGAACACTGAAGCTTTCTTT. This chain links TRBV5-4 with TRBJ1-1; 8 bases fit TRBD1. Trimming cost V 3 bases and J 1 base; bases outside gene matches: 2. CDR3 length: 14 amino acids. Germline V gene data show CDR1 as SGHNT and CDR2 as YYREEE (reference sequence).

Here the CDR3 DNA reads TGCAGCGCACGACTAGCGGGAGGGCCAGATACGCAGTATTTT. This translates into CSARLAGGPDTQYF. The chain carries TRBV29-1 and TRBJ2-3, with TRBD2 matching over 14 bases. The V and J ends lost 7 bases and 4 bases, in that order; junction bases with no gene match: 4. The length of the CDR3 is 14 residues. Germline V gene sequence: CDR1 SQVTM, CDR2 ANQGSEA.

The J gene is TRBJ2-7, the V gene TRBV23-1; D call uncertain. TRBV23-1 is sorted into the ORF group, with uncertain function. The CDR3 sequence is 13 residues long. V shed 9 bases and J shed 0 bases, with 12 bases lying between them. DNA of the CDR3: TGCGCCAGGACGATGGACGGCTCCTACGAGCAGTACTTC. Translated, it gives CARTMDGSYEQYF.

The rearrangement uses TRBV7-6 and TRBJ2-3; D is perhaps TRBD1 or TRBD2 (5 bases each). The germline CDR1 and CDR2 sequences are SGHVS and FNYEAQ. V was cut by 1 base and J by 0 bases, with 14 bases left in between. This CDR3 region has 17 residues. The CDR3 DNA sequence: TGTGCCAGCAGCTTAGTCATTGGGGGTAGAAGCACAGATACGCAGTATTTT. As protein: CASSLVIGGRSTDTQYF.

The chain is built from TRBV5-1 and TRBJ2-1; D is ambiguous. Looked up from germline, CDR1 is SGHRS and CDR2 is YFSETQ. V was clipped by 0 bases and J by 3 bases, with 7 bases between them. This CDR3 is 14 amino acids long. CDR3 coding DNA: TGCGCCAGCAGCTTGGCGGCCAGCTACAATGAGCAGTTCTTC. The encoded protein is CASSLAASYNEQFF.

This CDR3 is CASRSTSGSYEQYF. The CDR3 region has the DNA TGTGCCAGCAGATCCACCTCGGGATCCTACGAGCAGTACTTC. The rearrangement joins TRBV6-5 to TRBJ2-7; possibly TRBD2 for D (5 bases). The length of the CDR3 is 14 residues. Trimming cost V 6 bases and J 1 base, with 13 bases left between them. Germline CDR1 and CDR2: MNHEY and SVGAGI.